These T cell receptor beta chains were read from a single sample in a study of T cell changes during pregnancy in multiple sclerosis. TCRdb keeps only in-frame clones here, not all; method: immunoSEQ multiplex PCR. Among about 58,000 clones listed, roughly 89% were seen once. This material consisted of CD4+ T cells from peripheral blood mononuclear cells, taken after pregnancy. The source of these receptors is a female donor in good health, enrolled as a control in a pregnancy study. CDR3s include the opening cysteine and the closing phenylalanine or tryptophan. The D gene is left open where the match is weak. Expanded clones get a size class; other rows say once, few or many, or leave the size out.

d_call	v_call	j_call	clone_size	cdr3_nt	cdr3_aa
-	TRBV7-2	TRBJ2-5	few	TGTGCCAGCAGCTTAGCGGGGGCTCGTGGAGAGACCCAGTACTTC	CASSLAGARGETQYF
-	TRBV21-1	TRBJ2-7	-	TGTGCCAGCAGCAAAGAAGTAGACAGGAAACCAGCCTACGAGCAGTACTTC	CASSKEVDRKPAYEQYF
TRBD1	TRBV2	TRBJ1-4	-	TGTGCCACCGACAGGGCTGGTGAAAAACTGTTTTTT	CATDRAGEKLFF
TRBD1	TRBV27	TRBJ1-1	few	TGTGCCAGCAGTCGGACTCCGGGACAGATATTGAACACTGAAGCTTTCTTT	CASSRTPGQILNTEAFF
TRBD2	TRBV5-1	TRBJ2-3	-	TGCGCCAGCAGCTTCTCTAGCGGGAGCACAGATACGCAGTATTTT	CASSFSSGSTDTQYF
-	TRBV5-1	TRBJ1-2	-	TGCGCCAGCAGCTTGGAGGCGCTAGACTATGGCTACACCTTC	CASSLEALDYGYTF
TRBD1	TRBV5-8	TRBJ1-4	-	TGTGCCAGCAGCTGGGGACAGCCGACAACTAATGAAAAACTGTTTTTT	CASSWGQPTTNEKLFF
TRBD1	TRBV19	TRBJ1-1	-	TGTGCCACCCAGGGGGCCAGATCGGGCTCTGAAGCTTTCTTT	CATQGARSGSEAFF
TRBD1	TRBV7-3	TRBJ2-1	-	TGTGCCAGCGCCCGGGACAGGGGATCTTACAATGAGCAGTTCTTC	CASARDRGSYNEQFF
-	TRBV5-1	TRBJ1-1	-	TGCGCCAGCAGCTTGGGCCAAGGGACTTACGAAGCTTTCTTT	CASSLGQGTYEAFF
TRBD1	TRBV7-2	TRBJ1-1	-	TGTGCCAGCAGCCCCCGACAGGGTTTGGGCTATGGAGCTTTCTTT	CASSPRQGLGYGAFF
TRBD1	TRBV5-5	TRBJ1-4	-	TGTGCCAGCAGCGTTTTAGGGACAGGGGTTTGGGAAAAACTGTTTTTT	CASSVLGTGVWEKLFF
TRBD1	TRBV2	TRBJ1-5	-	TGTGCCAGCAGCATGACAGGGTTAAACGATCAGCCCCAGCATTTT	CASSMTGLNDQPQHF
-	TRBV11-3	TRBJ1-1	-	TGTGCCAGCAGCTTAGGGGCGGGAATGAACACTGAAGCTTTCTTT	CASSLGAGMNTEAFF
-	TRBV6-5	TRBJ2-7	few	TGTGCCAGCAGGCAGGGATACGAGCAGTACTTC	CASRQGYEQYF
-	TRBV5-5	TRBJ2-1	-	TGTGCCAGCAGCCGGTACCAGGGCGTCAACAATGAGCAGTTCTTC	CASSRYQGVNNEQFF
TRBD1	TRBV5-1	TRBJ1-2	-	TGCGCCAGCAGCTTGTCGACAGGGCGCAACTATGGCTACACCTTC	CASSLSTGRNYGYTF
TRBD1	TRBV13	TRBJ1-3	once	TGTGCCAGCAGCCCGAGACAGGGAAACTATGGAAACACCATATATTTT	CASSPRQGNYGNTIYF
TRBD1	TRBV30	TRBJ2-7	-	TGTGCCTGGAGGCGGACAGGGTTCGACGAGCAGTACTTC	CAWRRTGFDEQYF
-	TRBV6-6	TRBJ2-7	once	TGTGCCAGCACCGTAAAGGGGAATTCCTACGAGCAGTACTTC	CASTVKGNSYEQYF
-	TRBV6-1	TRBJ2-5	-	TGTGCCAGCAGTGAACTAAGGGGGGGAGAGACCCAGTACTTC	CASSELRGGETQYF
TRBD1	TRBV5-8	TRBJ2-4	-	TGTGCCAGCAGCTTTGGGACAGGAGTTGACATTCAGTACTTC	CASSFGTGVDIQYF
-	TRBV14	TRBJ2-6	-	TGTGCCAGCAGCCACCTCAGCCGGGGGGCTATCTCTGGGGCCAACGTCCTGACTTTC	CASSHLSRGAISGANVLTF
TRBD1	TRBV2	TRBJ2-3	-	TGTGCCAGCAGCCCCCAGGGACAGGGGGCAACAGATACGCAGTATTTT	CASSPQGQGATDTQYF
-	TRBV5-1	TRBJ1-5	-	TGCGCCAGCAGCTTGGAAGGTAGGGACTATCAGCCCCAGCATTTT	CASSLEGRDYQPQHF
-	TRBV7-2	TRBJ2-1	-	TGTGCCAGCAGCCTACGCGTAAGAGCGGGTCACAATGAGCAGTTCTTC	CASSLRVRAGHNEQFF
TRBD2	TRBV9	TRBJ2-7	-	TGTGCCAGCAGCGCTGGGGCGGGGGGAACCTACGAGCAGTACTTC	CASSAGAGGTYEQYF